Below, 18 T cell receptor beta chains from the same sample are listed, as sequenced in a study of cytomegalovirus exposure and HLA in healthy donors (dated by TCRdb to between 2016 and 2019). To prepare the library, the immunoSEQ multiplex PCR assay was applied. For the multiplex PCR, a mixture combining 60 forward primers for TCR Vbeta segments and 13 reverse primers for TCR Jbeta segments was used. TCRdb limited this immuneACCESS table to in-frame rearrangements with V and J called. A share of clones is missing; checked studies link under half to unresolved V genes, and the rest is unexplained. This sample holds hundreds of thousands of clones; 76% were observed only once. The ten largest clones capture roughly 0.6% of the sample. The sample consisted of PBMCs. The origin of the receptors is a man in his late teens or twenties in good health and CMV-seronegative.

This rearrangement joins TRBV7-9 to TRBJ1-4, with D possibly being TRBD1 (6 bases). V was shortened by 5 bases and J by 4 bases, with 8 bases between the two germline ends. CDR3 size: 13 residues. Germline V gene sequence: CDR1 SEHNR, CDR2 FQNEAQ (reference sequence). The DNA of the CDR3 is TGTGCCAGCAGCGGGACATATAATGAAAAACTGTTTTTT. It yields the protein CASSGTYNEKLFF.

The V and J genes are TRBV28 and TRBJ1-3; 7 bases are shared with TRBD1. Germline trimming cut 3 bases from V and 4 bases from J; bases unmatched to any gene: 6. The CDR3 totals 15 residues. Germline CDR1 MDHEN, CDR2 SYDVKM. The CDR3 region has the DNA TGTGCCAGCAGTTTCGGGACAGCACACGGAAACACCATATATTTT. This translates into CASSFGTAHGNTIYF.

V gene TRBV2 combines with J gene TRBJ2-1; maybe TRBD2 (5 bases). The V gene's germline CDR1 is SNHLY and CDR2 FYNNEI. This CDR3 is built from 14 residues. V was shortened by 4 bases and J by 9 bases, with 16 bases between the two germline ends. CDR3 sequence (DNA): TGTGCCAGCAGTGGACTGTGGAGGATCAGTGAGCAGTTCTTC. Encoded protein: CASSGLWRISEQFF.

This clone has a handful of counts. This sequence joins TRBV5-4 and TRBJ2-2; D may be TRBD2 (7 bases). The CDR3 consists of 16 residues. V gave up 4 bases and J gave up 7 bases, with 20 bases separating them. Germline V gives CDR1 SGHNT, CDR2 YYREEE (reference sequence). DNA for the CDR3: TGTGCCAGCAGCCCCCATTGGGGGGGCGCAGGCGGGGAGCTGTTTTTT. Its protein is CASSPHWGGAGGELFF.

The chain joins TRBV25-1 to TRBJ2-1, with D perhaps TRBD1 (5 bases). The CDR3 is made up of 14 amino acids. The germline V gene encodes CDR1 MGHDK and CDR2 SYGVNS. Trimming took 7 bases from V and 3 from J, leaving 13 bases between them. This CDR3 is CASNDRGDYNEQFF. The CDR3 region has the DNA TGTGCCAGCAATGATAGGGGTGACTACAATGAGCAGTTCTTC. The variable domain in full, with the rest retrieved from reference TRBV25-1 and TRBJ2-1, is EADIYQTPRYLVIGTGKKITLECSQTMGHDKMYWYQQDPGMELHLIHYSYGVNSTEKGDLSSESTVSRIRTEHFPLTLESARPSHTSQYLCASNDRGDYNEQFFGPGTRLTVL.

V usage is TRBV6-1 and J usage is TRBJ1-3; TRBD1 might be the D (5 bases). This CDR3 is built from 16 residues. In germline, CDR1 is MNHNS, CDR2 SASEGT. Trimming removed 4 bases from V and 3 bases from J, with 16 bases in between. The CDR3 region has the DNA TGTGCCAGCAGTGGAAGGGAGGGAGGGGTTGGAAACACCATATATTTT. Residues: CASSGREGGVGNTIYF.

The chain employs TRBV5-1 and TRBJ2-4, with 15 bases that match TRBD2. Trimming took 4 bases from V and 7 from J; bases not matched to a gene: 6. Germline V CDR1 and CDR2: SGHRS, YFSETQ. The CDR3 length is 16 residues. The CDR3 reads CASSPGTSGRRNIQYF. As DNA, the CDR3 is TGCGCCAGCAGCCCCGGGACTAGCGGGAGGAGGAACATTCAGTACTTC.

This clone was recorded a few times. The chain uses TRBV10-1 and TRBJ2-3; D may be TRBD2 (6 bases). Between the trimmed V and J ends, which lost 6 bases and 0 bases, there was a span of 10 bases. CDR3 length equals 14 residues. CDR1 is WNHNN and CDR2 is SYGVQD in the germline V gene (reference sequence). The CDR3 nucleotides read TGCGCCAGCAGCCCCGGGACTAGCACAGATACGCAGTATTTT. Translation: CASSPGTSTDTQYF.

Details on this clone: Other DNA sequences in this specimen translate into the identical CDR3. The V gene is TRBV5-1, the J gene TRBJ2-7; 7 positions match TRBD1. The CDR3 sequence is 12 residues long. Trimming cost V 4 bases and J 3 bases; bases outside gene matches: 1. Germline CDR1 and CDR2: SGHRS and YFSETQ. Here the CDR3 reads CASSRDSYEQYF. CDR3 bases: TGCGCCAGCAGCCGGGACAGCTACGAGCAGTACTTC.

V gene TRBV5-1 combines with J gene TRBJ2-2, with D uncertain. This CDR3 has 15 amino acids. The V gene's germline CDR1 is SGHRS and CDR2 YFSETQ. V lost 2 bases and J 2 bases, leaving 10 bases between the germline ends. In DNA form, the CDR3 reads TGCGCCAGCAGCTTCGCGTCGATCAACACCGGGGAGCTGTTTTTT. It codes for CASSFASINTGELFF.

V gene TRBV27 combines with J gene TRBJ1-2; maybe TRBD1 (5 bases). CDR1 and CDR2 from the germline V gene are MNHEY and SMNVEV (reference sequence). V lost 3 bases to trimming and J lost 4 bases, with 12 bases between them. CDR3 length: 14 residues. CDR3 loop: CASSFTDSAYGYTF. The CDR3 DNA reads TGTGCCAGCAGTTTCACCGACAGTGCCTATGGCTACACCTTC.

This clone has just one count. The chain uses TRBV6-5 and TRBJ2-1, with D perhaps matching TRBD1 (5 bases). Germline V gives CDR1 MNHEY, CDR2 SVGAGI. The V end lost 4 bases, the J end lost 8 bases, and 9 bases lay between the germline ends. CDR3 length: 12 amino acids. CDR3: CASSSRQYEQFF. For the CDR3, the DNA is TGTGCCAGCAGTTCCCGACAGTATGAGCAGTTCTTC.

There are a few counts of this clone. The chain links TRBV11-2 to TRBJ2-7; 14 bases line up with TRBD2. With 5 bases clipped from V and 2 bases from J, the junction kept 8 bases outside the gene matches. Per the germline V gene, CDR1 is SGHAT and CDR2 is FQNNGV. The CDR3 runs to 17 residues. The CDR3 region is CASSGGTSGSSTYEQYF. The CDR3 DNA sequence: TGTGCCAGCAGCGGGGGGACTAGCGGGAGCTCTACCTACGAGCAGTACTTC.

This rearrangement joins TRBV11-3 to TRBJ2-7, with a tentative D call TRBD2 (6 bases). Per the germline V gene, CDR1 is SGHNT and CDR2 is YENEEA. Trimming left V 11 bases short and J 7 bases short, with 12 bases between. This CDR3 spans 10 amino acids. The CDR3 nucleotides read TGTGCCCGCGGGGAGGTAGAGCAGTACTTC. This sequence encodes CARGEVEQYF.

The chain joins TRBV14 to TRBJ2-7; 9 bases align to TRBD2. Germline V gives CDR1 SGHDN, CDR2 FVKESK. V shed 1 base and J 7 bases; nucleotides not matched to a gene: 8. CDR3 length equals 15 residues. The DNA of the CDR3 is TGTGCCAGCAGCCAAGCACTAGCGGGTAGTGGAGAGCAGTACTTC. It codes for CASSQALAGSGEQYF.

V usage is TRBV28 and J usage is TRBJ1-3; unclear D gene. The length of the CDR3 is 14 residues. The germline V gene has CDR1 MDHEN and CDR2 SYDVKM. Trimming shortened V by 10 bases and J by 1 base, and 14 bases separated the two germline ends. DNA for the CDR3: TGTGCCACCTGGCGAGCGGGATCTGGAAACACCATATATTTT. Protein sequence: CATWRAGSGNTIYF.

The chain joins TRBV5-4 to TRBJ2-5; D not certain. The J call may be wrong; the DNA end is better matched by TRBJ2-7. Germline-derived CDR1 and CDR2 are SGHNT and YYREEE (reference sequence). This CDR3 contains 14 residues. For the CDR3, the DNA is TGTGCCAGCAGGGCTGACATACTTATATACGAGCAGTACTTC. Protein: CASRADILIYEQYF.

The V call is TRBV11-1, the J call TRBJ2-1, with no clear D. V lost 1 base and J lost 4, with 11 bases in between. This CDR3 has 15 amino acids. Germline lookup yields CDR1 SGHAT and CDR2 FQDESV (reference sequence). CDR3 sequence (DNA): TGTGCCAGCAGCTTAGGCGGCTCCTATTACAATGAGCAGTTCTTC. It yields the protein CASSLGGSYYNEQFF.